This T cell receptor beta chain was profiled in a study of regulatory T cells in long-lasting Graves disease (dated by TCRdb to the early 2020s). Regarding the complete study: Antithyroid drugs had been taken for less than 3 months by newly diagnosed Graves' disease patients. A total of some 33 samples were covered by TCR sequencing, comprising some 13 persistent and approximately 20 newly diagnosed Graves' disease patients. Peripheral blood TCR sequencing and RNA sequencing compared persistent Graves' disease patients with newly diagnosed Graves' disease patients. The study was conducted in China and was registered as a clinical trial. Findings and caveats that apply to the study as a whole: Compared with newly diagnosed patients, patients with persistent Graves' disease had lower TCR Shannon entropy and fewer highly expanded clones, which suggests clonal expansion. Preferential use of TRBV28, TRBJ1-2 and TRBJ2-5 was observed in persistent disease, whereas TRBV20-1 and TRBJ2-1 were favored in newly diagnosed disease. The small sample size was acknowledged by the authors as a limitation that may reduce accuracy. Sequencing and analysis were limited to the TCR beta chain. Patients with persistent disease shared more public clonotypes (around 2,500) than newly diagnosed patients did (approximately 970). Only peripheral blood was studied, because thyroid tissue, the primary lesion, was inaccessible.

The library was produced with multiplex PCR. The listed sequencing device is Illumina HiSeq 4000. iRepertoire HTBI primers and Arm-PCR amplification of CDR3 regions were used to construct TCR beta libraries. Before sequencing, the PCR products underwent gel purification. Under the source paper's analysis protocol: Across samples, around 58 TRBV and 15 or so TRBJ segments were identified and used for gene usage analysis of CDR3 amino acid clonotypes. COPE and FqMerger were used to merge the filtered high-quality paired reads into contigs. BLAST was used to align contigs to the IMGT TRBV, TRBD and TRBJ reference genes, and CDR3 was defined following IMGT. Any clonotype with a frequency above 0.1% was counted as a highly expanded clone. Repertoire diversity was measured by Shannon entropy, and V-J evenness by the Gini coefficient. Clonotypes shared by more than one individual were considered public. TCRdb trimmed public reads at Q25 via fastp, called clones via MiXCR and kept in-frame beta chains. Rows are unified per CDR3 protein, each entry keeping the most common DNA and genes. The V and J calls and clone size are TCRdb's, not the authors'. The sample table records more than 450,000 distinct CDR3 sequences; 15% to 20% of these occur just once. 9.5% to 15% of the sample lies in the top ten.

Read against the paper, the sample's time point label means: newly diagnosed GD, antithyroid drugs for less than 3 months. For both TCR sequencing and RNA sequencing, RNA was extracted from PBMCs using TRIzol. Graves' disease was diagnosed according to American Thyroid Association guidelines. Recruitment of patients was carried out at an endocrinology department in Xi'an, China. Each patient gave about 10 milliliters of peripheral blood, collected in an EDTA anticoagulant tube. Ficoll Paque Plus density gradient separation was used to isolate PBMCs, and no additional T cell sorting was done. An Agilent 2100 Bioanalyzer and agarose gel were used to assess RNA quality, and a NanoDrop 2000 was used to measure RNA concentration. Comment on this clonotype: Its target antigen remains unknown. Base qualities were left out, and no much larger clone turns up one base away.

Sequences MNHNS (CDR1) and SASEGT (CDR2) are obtained from the germline V gene. Taken from cysteine to phenylalanine, the CDR3 has 16 residues. Of all the DNA, just the CDR3 is kept, 48 bases in frame from base 1. V ends up 7 bases short and J 4 bases short, with an unmatched junction base count of 10. This sample also belongs to another study, concerning T cells in Graves' hyperthyroidism and ophthalmopathy. Per the second study: A patient counted as having stable Graves' hyperthyroidism if no progression to ophthalmopathy occurred over 18 months of follow-up. Hyperthyroidism patients were newly diagnosed, with disease duration under 2 months, and aged 18 to 65 years. Patients with uncontrolled infections, other autoimmune diseases, pregnancy or lactation were excluded. Diagnoses were established on the basis of clinical symptoms, serum thyroxine and TRAb, thyroid ultrasound, and orbital computed tomography. A first-round RT-PCR of the TCR CDR3 used the HTBI primer set with the Qiagen OneStep RT-PCR kit. Blood samples also contained most of the expanded thyroid clonotypes (frequency above 0.001), which suggests that blood repertoires may reflect thyroid immune responses. In cross-validation, a model built on a 13 V-J signature told ophthalmopathy apart from stable hyperthyroidism with approximately 90% sensitivity and about 81% specificity, and in testing the same model reached 80%/75%. In validation, the model predicted progression to ophthalmopathy with over 60% sensitivity and less than 80% specificity, a median of 6.5 months before onset. To identify distinguishing TCR V-J signatures, a discovery cohort of around 100 patients was used, comprising some 45 with Graves' ophthalmopathy and under 60 with stable Graves' hyperthyroidism. Whether ophthalmopathy could be predicted prospectively was tested in an independent validation cohort made up of roughly 19 hyperthyroidism patients plus 17 patients who later progressed to ophthalmopathy. The 90 to 100 discovery patients were randomly split 7:3 into training and test sets. The study also compared thyroid tissue and blood T-cell repertoires from five or six Graves' hyperthyroidism patients. After blood sampling, hyperthyroidism patients were treated with methimazole at a starting dose of 30 mg daily, and ophthalmopathy patients were treated with high-dose intravenous methylprednisolone. Libraries were constructed in a second round of multiplex PCR, after which size selection and purification were carried out. Sequencing of the libraries was done on an Illumina HiSeq2000 using paired-end 100 bp reads. SOAPnuke was used to process the raw data, removing reads that contained adapters or uncalled bases, had a mean Phred below 15, or lacked an exact match to the constant primer or identifier. High-quality paired reads were merged using COPE v1.2.5, and each unique nucleotide sequence was defined as a clonotype. Clonotypes were aligned to IMGT TRBV, TRBD and TRBJ reference segments using MiTCR v1.1. Analysis was restricted to V-J combinations with a frequency above 0.0001, which covered over 98% of repertoires. A TCS score was defined as the ratio of F50 (clonal expansion) to E x V (chaos), with BLOSUM62-based TCRdist applied between CDR3 peptides within each V-J. Welch's t-statistics and random forest reduced roughly 530 V-J features to under 15, which were used in a naive Bayes classifier (R e1071). Sample size was not statistically predetermined, and investigators were not blinded to group allocation. TCR Vbeta CDR3 sequencing of 140 or so peripheral blood samples (43 ophthalmopathy, 75 to 85 hyperthyroidism and roughly 17 progressor patients) is reported in the paper.

This chain is built from TRBV6-1 and TRBJ2-7, and TRBD2 aligns with 13 junction nucleotides. This sequence originates from a man in his forties with Graves disease. Donor details come from another sample of the same person, matched by shared clones. The input for sequencing was peripheral blood mononuclear cells (PBMCs), taken at new diagnosis, from a patient treated with antithyroid drugs. The nucleotide sequence is given as TGTGCCAGCACCCCACCGGGGGGACTAGCGGGGTACGAGCAGTACTTC. Its translation reads: CASTPPGGLAGYEQYF.